There are many counts of the clone carrying this TCR beta chain. Its antigen is still unknown. CDR1 and CDR2 from the germline V gene are SGHTA and FQGNSA. Losses at the gene ends were 1 base for V and 10 bases for J; bases not matched to a gene: 3. CDR3 length equals 13 residues. The source of the sample is a study of response to subunit inactivated influenza vaccine. Study-level results: Every seasonal influenza vaccination brings in few new T cells, the authors suggested.

TCRdb re-derived calls from the RT-PCR reads in MiXCR, one entry per CDR3 protein. The data contain approximately 680,000 distinct CDR3 sequences, approximately 14% of them singletons. The receptor was derived from a man aged 50 to 60 who received an inactivated influenza vaccine. The genes are TRBV7-2 and TRBJ1-1, with 10 positions matching TRBD1. Sample: PBMCs from blood, taken roughly 12 days after vaccination. CDR3 amino acids: CASSLGDRGSAFF. The CDR3 DNA reads TGTGCCAGCAGCTTAGGGGACAGGGGTTCAGCTTTCTTT.